This TCR beta chain was recovered during a study of blood T cell repertoires in COVID-19. About the research overall: There were acute and convalescent COVID-19 samples, and they came from the United States, Italy and Spain.

There are a few counts of this clone. From germline, CDR1 is LNHDA and CDR2 SQIVND (reference sequence). This CDR3 comprises 15 residues. V was clipped by 7 bases and J by 2 bases; unmatched bases: 8. The authors' processing: Nucleated cell counts were estimated from reference gene primer amplification. Sequencing was performed with immunoSEQ multiplex PCR; in TCRdb, only in-frame clones are kept and a portion is missing. V and J calls plus clone size are reproduced from that table; the DNA served to infer D and trimming. The sample comprises around 200,000 clones, roughly four fifths of which are singletons, and 5.5% to 7.5% rests with the top ten.

This receptor was taken from a woman in her thirties or forties with acute or convalescent COVID-19. Sequenced sample: peripheral blood. V is TRBV19 and J is TRBJ1-2, with 9 bases that match TRBD1. The DNA for the CDR3 is TGTGCCAGTACCCTACAGGGGGCTGGGAACTATGGCTACACCTTC. It codes for CASTLQGAGNYGYTF.